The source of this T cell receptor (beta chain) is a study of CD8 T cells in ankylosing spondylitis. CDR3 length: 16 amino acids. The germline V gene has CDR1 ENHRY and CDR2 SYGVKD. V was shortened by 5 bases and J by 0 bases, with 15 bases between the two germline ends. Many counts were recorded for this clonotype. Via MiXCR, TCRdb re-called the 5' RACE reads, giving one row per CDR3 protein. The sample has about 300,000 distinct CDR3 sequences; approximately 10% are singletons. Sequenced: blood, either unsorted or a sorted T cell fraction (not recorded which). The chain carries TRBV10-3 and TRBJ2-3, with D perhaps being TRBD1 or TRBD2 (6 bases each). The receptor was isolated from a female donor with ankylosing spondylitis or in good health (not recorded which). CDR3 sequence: CAISFPGGLSTDTQYF. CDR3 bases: TGTGCCATCAGTTTCCCTGGGGGGCTAAGCACAGATACGCAGTATTTT.